The clone carrying this TCR beta chain was recorded a few times. Treatment here: randomized to nivolumab then ipilimumab (arm A) or the reverse (arm B). Per germline, CDR1 MDHEN and CDR2 SYDVKM. Trimming removed 6 bases from V and 0 bases from J, with 21 bases in between. The CDR3 spans 17 residues. Profiling relied on immunoSEQ multiplex PCR, and the TCRdb table lists in-frame clones only, not all of them. The profile covers about 3,200 clones, with 20% appearing a single time and around 10% taken by the ten largest. The data originate from a study of sequential checkpoint blockade in melanoma. This rearrangement joins TRBV28 to TRBJ2-7; D is ambiguous. This sequence was found in a human donor with melanoma. The sample in question was tumor tissue (inferred from file names), obtained from a patient given nivolumab and ipilimumab in sequence. The CDR3 sequence: CASSHFSPSDDSYEQYF. The CDR3, as DNA: TGTGCCAGCAGCCACTTCTCACCTTCGGACGACTCCTACGAGCAGTACTTC.